The 25 T cell receptor beta chains reported below all come from one sample, sequenced in a study of response to subunit inactivated influenza vaccine. TCRdb re-analysed the RT-PCR reads in MiXCR, keeping a single row per CDR3 protein. The sample includes hundreds of thousands of distinct CDR3 sequences, 15% to 20% of them seen just once. Sequencing used CD4+ T cells sorted from PBMCs, obtained roughly 24 months after vaccination. These receptors originate from a man between 50 and 69 years old who received an inactivated influenza vaccine.

This clonotype was counted a few times. The chain employs TRBV20-1 and TRBJ2-1, with D possibly called TRBD1 or TRBD2 (5 bases each). Trimming shortened V by 8 bases and J by 4 bases, and 9 bases separated the two germline ends. Germline loops: CDR1 DFQATT, CDR2 SNEGSKA (reference sequence). CDR3 length: 11 amino acids. CDR3 in DNA: TGCAGTCCGGGACGGTACAATGAGCAGTTCTTC. As protein: CSPGRYNEQFF.

This clonotype was seen a few times. The V gene is TRBV28, the J gene TRBJ1-3, with TRBD1 as a possible D gene (5 bases). Trimming removed 7 bases at V and 1 base at J, with 11 bases between. Germline CDR1 MDHEN, CDR2 SYDVKM. CDR3 length: 14 amino acids. DNA for the CDR3: TGTGCCAGCACCGCGGGGGGGTCTGGAAACACCATATATTTT. Translated: CASTAGGSGNTIYF.

The chain carries TRBV6-5 and TRBJ2-7, with 9 bases fitting TRBD1. Unmatched junction bases numbered 9, after V lost 0 bases and J lost 3 bases. Germline V gives CDR1 MNHEY, CDR2 SVGAGI. This CDR3 is built from 17 residues. The CDR3 loop is CASSYSILTTGGYEQYF. The CDR3 coding sequence is TGTGCCAGCAGTTACTCGATCTTAACGACAGGGGGCTACGAGCAGTACTTC.

This chain links TRBV9 with TRBJ1-6; D not certain. CDR3 size: 13 residues. Trimming cost V 2 bases and J 4 bases, with 4 bases left between them. Germline assignment: CDR1 SGDLS and CDR2 YYNGEE. The CDR3 DNA sequence: TGTGCCAGCAGCGTGACGTATAATTCACCCCTCCACTTT. Encoded protein: CASSVTYNSPLHF.

This clonotype was detected many times. V and J are TRBV27 and TRBJ2-3, with 8 nucleotides matching TRBD2. CDR3 size: 15 residues. The trim removed 3 bases at V and 1 base at J, leaving 3 bases unmatched. The germline CDR1 and CDR2 sequences are MNHEY and SMNVEV (reference sequence). CDR3 amino acids: CASSFAGGRTDTQYF. DNA for the CDR3: TGTGCCAGCAGTTTCGCGGGGGGCCGCACAGATACGCAGTATTTT.

This clonotype occurred a few times. The rearrangement joins TRBV4-2 to TRBJ2-1; D ambiguous. Per germline, CDR1 LGHNA and CDR2 YNFKEQ. The CDR3 has 15 amino acids. Trimming removed 0 bases at V and 5 bases at J, with 11 bases between. CDR3 amino acids: CASSQDLTVDNEQFF. DNA for the CDR3: TGTGCCAGCAGCCAAGATCTAACGGTGGACAATGAGCAGTTCTTC.

This clonotype has more than one count but fewer than ten. This rearrangement joins TRBV12-3 or TRBV12-4 to TRBJ1-5; 7 bases agree with TRBD1. V trimming: 6 bases; J trimming: 4 bases; junction bases outside the gene matches: 6. The CDR3 contains 14 residues. Here the CDR3 DNA reads TGTGCCAGCAGGCCGGGGACAGATAATCAGCCCCAGCATTTT. Encoded protein: CASRPGTDNQPQHF.

The chain joins TRBV7-3 to TRBJ2-1; 13 bases agree with TRBD2. V trimming: 2 bases; J trimming: 9 bases; junction bases outside the gene matches: 4. The CDR3 covers 15 residues. The germline V gene encodes CDR1 SGHTA and CDR2 FQGTGA. CDR3 sequence (DNA): TGTGCCAGCAGCTTAGGGGGACTAGCGGGACGTGAGCAGTTCTTC. Amino acid sequence: CASSLGGLAGREQFF.

This clonotype was seen more than once but under ten times. V gene TRBV9 combines with J gene TRBJ2-2; no clear D. The germline gives CDR1 SGDLS, CDR2 YYNGEE. The CDR3 extends over 15 amino acids. The germline V and J ends were trimmed by 1 base and 5 bases, with 12 bases remaining between them. This CDR3 reads CASSVTFGWTGELFF. The CDR3 DNA sequence: TGTGCCAGCAGCGTAACCTTTGGATGGACCGGGGAGCTGTTTTTT.

This clonotype showed up just a few times. This chain links TRBV5-6 with TRBJ2-1; 13 positions match TRBD2. Germline V gene data show CDR1 as SGHDT and CDR2 as YYEEEE. Trimming took 3 bases from V and 2 from J; bases not matched to a gene: 8. This CDR3 contains 18 residues. CDR3: CASSSGLAGPIAYNEQFF. Here the CDR3 DNA reads TGTGCCAGCAGCTCGGGACTAGCGGGACCGATAGCCTACAATGAGCAGTTCTTC.

This clonotype was recorded many times. The rearrangement links TRBV5-5 to TRBJ2-3; TRBD1 or TRBD2 may be the D gene (5 bases each). Trimming removed 2 bases at V and 2 bases at J, with 9 bases between. CDR1 SGHKS and CDR2 YYEKEE come from the germline V gene (reference sequence). This CDR3 spans 14 amino acids. The CDR3 DNA reads TGTGCCAGCAGCTTACAAGGGACCACAGATACGCAGTATTTT. Amino acids: CASSLQGTTDTQYF.

This clonotype was counted once. The genes are TRBV4-3 and TRBJ2-7; 10 nucleotides agree with TRBD2. Germline V gene sequence: CDR1 LGHNA, CDR2 YSLEER. Unmatched junction bases numbered 4, after V lost 0 bases and J lost 2 bases. This CDR3 comprises 16 residues. The CDR3 coding sequence is TGCGCCAGCAGCCAAGATTGGGGGACTAGCGCCTACGAGCAGTACTTC. It encodes CASSQDWGTSAYEQYF.

This chain links TRBV9 with TRBJ2-2, with a possible D match to TRBD1 (6 bases). The V gene lost 4 bases and the J gene lost 4 bases, with 14 bases spanning the gap. Germline loops: CDR1 SGDLS, CDR2 YYNGEE. The CDR3 extends over 15 amino acids. This chain's CDR3 is CASSTGSRGTGELFF. CDR3 nucleotides: TGTGCCAGCAGCACAGGGTCCCGGGGCACCGGGGAGCTGTTTTTT.

This clonotype came up a few times. The chain is built from TRBV4-3 and TRBJ1-2; a possible D gene is TRBD1 (6 bases). Germline CDR1 reads LGHNA; CDR2 reads YSLEER. V shed 1 base and J shed 4 bases, with 10 bases lying between them. CDR3 length equals 14 residues. CDR3 protein: CASSQAGQSYGYTF. For the CDR3, the DNA is TGCGCCAGCAGCCAAGCCGGACAGTCCTATGGCTACACCTTC.

This clonotype has more than one count but fewer than ten. This chain uses TRBV7-2 with TRBJ2-7; 11 bases map to TRBD2. Per the germline V gene, CDR1 is SGHTA and CDR2 is FQGNSA. After removal of 1 base from V and 6 bases from J, the junction contained 8 bases not matched to a gene. This CDR3 region has 16 residues. The CDR3 region is CASSLVASGGPREQYF. CDR3 sequence (DNA): TGTGCCAGCAGCTTAGTGGCTAGCGGGGGGCCTCGCGAGCAGTACTTC. The variable domain in full, with the rest retrieved from reference TRBV7-2 and TRBJ2-7, is GAGVSQSPSNKVTEKGKDVELRCDPISGHTALYWYRQSLGQGLEFLIYFQGNSAPDKSGLPSDRFSAERTGGSVSTLTIQRTQQEDSAVYLCASSLVASGGPREQYFGPGTRLTVT.

This clonotype was counted at least ten times. The chain recombines TRBV6-5 with TRBJ1-1, with D perhaps TRBD1 (5 bases). V was pared by 2 bases and J by 0 bases, with 10 bases between. The CDR3 has 15 residues. Germline CDR1 and CDR2: MNHEY and SVGAGI. This chain's CDR3 is CASSYMGPMNTEAFF. CDR3 sequence (DNA): TGTGCCAGCAGTTACATGGGACCGATGAACACTGAAGCTTTCTTT.

This clonotype occurred many times. The DNA of the CDR3 is TGCGCCAGCAGCCAAGATAGCCTAGCAGAGACCCAGTACTTC. As protein: CASSQDSLAETQYF. This chain links TRBV4-3 with TRBJ2-5; D is possibly TRBD2 (5 bases). Germline V gene sequence: CDR1 LGHNA, CDR2 YSLEER. V was cut by 0 bases and J by 4 bases, with 9 bases left in between. This CDR3 contains 14 residues.

V usage is TRBV20-1 and J usage is TRBJ1-2; 7 positions match TRBD1. CDR1 and CDR2 (germline): DFQATT, SNEGSKA (reference sequence). This CDR3 region has 16 residues. Germline trimming cut 0 bases from V and 4 bases from J; bases unmatched to any gene: 11. In nucleotides, the CDR3 is TGCAGTGCTAGAGATCTCCCACAGGGGCTGAGCTATGGCTACACCTTC. This gives the protein CSARDLPQGLSYGYTF.

This clonotype has just a few counts. The gene calls are TRBV7-9 and TRBJ2-7; D gene unclear. The CDR3 has 13 residues. Germline CDR1 and CDR2: SEHNR and FQNEAQ (reference sequence). V lost 6 bases and J 4 bases, leaving 13 bases between the germline ends. CDR3 in DNA: TGTGCCAGCAGTAACCGGAAAGGATACGAGCAGTACTTC. Its protein is CASSNRKGYEQYF.

This clonotype was recorded many times. This chain uses TRBV28 with TRBJ1-4, with a weak D call TRBD1 (6 bases). CDR1 and CDR2 from the germline V gene are MDHEN and SYDVKM. CDR3 length: 14 residues. Trimming pared 2 bases from V and 6 bases from J, leaving 10 bases between. The CDR3 coding sequence is TGTGCCAGCAGTTTAGTGGGGGGCGATGAAAAACTGTTTTTT. It codes for CASSLVGGDEKLFF.

The chain has TRBV18 and TRBJ2-5; D ambiguous. The CDR3 consists of 14 residues. CDR1 and CDR2 (germline): KGHSH, LQKENI. Trimming left V 1 base short and J 2 bases short, with 8 bases between. DNA of the CDR3: TGTGCCAGCTCACCACAGTCAGGACAAGAGACCCAGTACTTC. Translating gives CASSPQSGQETQYF.

This clonotype has more than one count but fewer than ten. The chain couples TRBV7-2 to TRBJ2-1; 11 bases agree with TRBD2. Germline lookup yields CDR1 SGHTA and CDR2 FQGNSA. This CDR3 is 15 amino acids long. J gave up 4 bases and V 4 bases, and 3 bases lay outside the gene matches. The CDR3: CASSSGLAVYNEQFF. The CDR3 DNA reads as TGTGCCAGCAGCTCGGGACTAGCGGTATACAATGAGCAGTTCTTC.

The rearrangement uses TRBV10-3 and TRBJ2-7; D possibly corresponds to TRBD1 (7 bases). The germline V and J ends were trimmed by 4 bases and 2 bases, with 18 bases remaining between them. Germline V lookup: CDR1 ENHRY, CDR2 SYGVKD. The CDR3 spans 16 residues. The CDR3 sequence: CAISVLQGGIPYEQYF. As DNA, the CDR3 is TGTGCCATCAGTGTTCTCCAGGGGGGAATCCCCTACGAGCAGTACTTC.

This clonotype was seen only a few times. The V gene is TRBV28, the J gene TRBJ1-2, with D unresolved. Trimming took 2 bases from V and 0 from J, leaving 7 bases between them. Germline-derived CDR1 and CDR2 are MDHEN and SYDVKM. The CDR3 is 14 amino acids. CDR3 in amino acids: CASSLRVPNYGYTF. The CDR3 coding sequence is TGTGCCAGCAGTTTAAGGGTGCCTAACTATGGCTACACCTTC.

This clonotype has only a few counts. The rearrangement uses TRBV3-1 and TRBJ1-1, with 9 bases that match TRBD1. Per germline, CDR1 LGHDT and CDR2 YNNKEL (reference sequence). V lost 3 bases to trimming and J lost 6 bases; unmatched junction nucleotides: 8. CDR3 length equals 15 residues. The CDR3 loop is CASSQTGTGLSEAFF. The CDR3 DNA sequence: TGTGCCAGCAGCCAGACCGGGACAGGGCTGTCTGAAGCTTTCTTT.